This TCR beta chain was obtained from a study of breast tumors, draining lymph nodes, adjacent tissues. Axillary draining lymph nodes of breast cancer patients supplied the node samples. Germline V gene data show CDR1 as SGHDN and CDR2 as FVKESK. This CDR3 has 14 amino acids. V lost 4 bases and J lost 5; bases outside the gene matches: 5. TCRdb re-called the multiplex PCR reads through MiXCR, storing one row per CDR3 protein. The sample includes about 180,000 distinct CDR3 sequences, around a third of them seen just once. Sequenced: axillary lymph node tissue. The origin of this receptor is a female donor with breast cancer. Some clones in this sample may be carry-over from other donors' samples. The chain employs TRBV14 and TRBJ2-7; 10 bases are a match to TRBD2. This CDR3 is CASSRRTSGDEQYF. CDR3 nucleotide sequence: TGTGCCAGCAGCCGACGGACTAGCGGTGACGAGCAGTACTTC. Drawing the rest from reference TRBV14 and TRBJ2-7, the complete variable domain is EAGVTQFPSHSVIEKGQTVTLRCDPISGHDNLYWYRRVMGKEIKFLLHFVKESKQDESGMPNNRFLAERTGGTYSTLKVQPAELEDSGVYFCASSRRTSGDEQYFGPGTRLTVT.